The rows below give T cell receptor beta chains drawn from one sample of a study of shared clonotypes between healthy human individuals. The table came from immunoSEQ multiplex PCR; TCRdb's copy has only in-frame clones and leaves some out. The table has approximately 1,500,000 clones, approximately 98% seen once. The sequenced sample consisted of naive CD4+ T cells sorted from blood. These receptors all come from a man aged 25-40 years in good health. CDR3s include the opening cysteine and the closing phenylalanine or tryptophan. D genes are given only for firm matches. Some rows mark clone size as missing; the rest say once, few, many or name a class of expanded clone.

D gene	V gene	CDR3 length	clone size	J gene	CDR3 DNA	CDR3 protein
TRBD1	TRBV6-1	14	.	TRBJ1-5	TGTGCCAGCAGTGAAGGACAGGGCGGCCAGCCCCAGCATTTT	CASSEGQGGQPQHF
.	TRBV19	14	.	TRBJ1-1	TGTGCCAGCGCGTATAGAGTGGGGAACACTGAAGCTTTCTTT	CASAYRVGNTEAFF
.	TRBV5-1	13	.	TRBJ2-5	TGCGCCAGCGAAAGCGGAAACCAAGAGACCCAGTACTTC	CASESGNQETQYF
.	TRBV6-5	14	.	TRBJ1-2	TGTGCCAGCAGTTACTCAGACAGAGTGGCTGGCTACACCTTC	CASSYSDRVAGYTF
.	TRBV5-4	16	.	TRBJ2-1	TGTGCCAGCAGCTTGGGGACCAGGAGCTCCTACAATGAGCAGTTCTTC	CASSLGTRSSYNEQFF
.	TRBV6-1	14	.	TRBJ2-7	TGTGCCAGCAGTCACAGCTATAGCTCCTACGAGCAGTACTTC	CASSHSYSSYEQYF
.	TRBV11-1	14	once	TRBJ2-5	TGTGCCAGCAGCTTAGGTGGCAGCCAAGAGACCCAGTACTTC	CASSLGGSQETQYF
.	TRBV6-5	11	.	TRBJ2-2	TGTGCCAGCAGTTTAACCGGGGAGCTGTTTTTT	CASSLTGELFF
.	TRBV5-4	14	.	TRBJ2-2	TGTGCCAGCAGCACCGACAGGATTACCGGGGAGCTGTTTTTT	CASSTDRITGELFF
.	TRBV5-5	12	.	TRBJ2-7	TGTGCCAGCAGGTTCAAGAACTACGAGCAGTACTTC	CASRFKNYEQYF
TRBD1	TRBV5-1	13	.	TRBJ2-7	TGCGCCAGCAGCCCGGACAGGGGAGTCGAGCAGTACTTC	CASSPDRGVEQYF
TRBD2	TRBV5-4	18	.	TRBJ2-1	TGTGCCAGCAGCTTGATCGGGGGGTCCTCTCCTTTCTACAATGAGCAGTTCTTC	CASSLIGGSSPFYNEQFF
.	TRBV19	15	once	TRBJ1-5	TGTGCCAGTACTGGGACACTGGGTAGCAATCAGCCCCAGCATTTT	CASTGTLGSNQPQHF
.	TRBV6-5	13	.	TRBJ1-5	TGTGCCAGCAGTTCCATTAGCAATCAGCCCCAGCATTTT	CASSSISNQPQHF
.	TRBV29-1	12	.	TRBJ1-1	TGCAGCGTTGTCAGGACAAACACTGAAGCTTTCTTT	CSVVRTNTEAFF
.	TRBV5-1	17	.	TRBJ2-5	TGCGCCAGCAGCTTGACGGAACCGGGCCTCAGGGGTGAGACCCAGTACTTC	CASSLTEPGLRGETQYF
TRBD1	TRBV5-1	14	.	TRBJ2-7	TGCGCCAGCAGCCTACAGGGGACCCCTTACGAGCAGTACTTC	CASSLQGTPYEQYF
.	TRBV5-5	16	.	TRBJ2-2	TGTGCCAGCAGCCCTAAGGCACTAGTAGGGTCCGGGGAGCTGTTTTTT	CASSPKALVGSGELFF